This T cell receptor (beta chain) was recovered during a study of T-cell reconstitution after alpha-beta-depleted transplantation in children (dated by TCRdb to about 2016). For context, the study as a whole: The study quantitatively tracked T-cell immune reconstitution after TCRalphabeta/CD19-depleted allogeneic hematopoietic cell transplantation in children using TCR repertoire profiling. Results and caveats for the whole study, not just this receptor: In some patients, the high TCRbeta diversity seen at day 60 was put down to recipient T cells and intrathymic progenitors that had survived conditioning. Over the following months the frequencies of hyperexpanded clones went down, and after one year T-cell counts and TCRbeta diversity were mostly credited to newly produced T cells. Apparently early alphabetaT-cell count recovery about two months after transplant reportedly relied on only several hundred rapidly expanded clones derived from non-depleted graft cells.

The CDR3 sequence holds 16 residues, the cysteine and phenylalanine included. The read is trimmed to its CDR3 DNA, 48 bases read in frame from base 1. The germline V gene supplies CDR1 SGHRS and CDR2 YFSETQ. The germline V end is reduced by 4 bases and the J end by 5 bases; junction bases left unmatched: 13. There are many counts of this clonotype. No cognate antigen has been identified for it. Base qualities were left out, and no much larger clone turns up one base away. Receptor libraries were prepared by PCR. The instrument was an Illumina HiSeq 2500. TCR library preparation used molecular barcoding, with unique molecular identifiers applied to normalize quantification of the TCRbeta repertoire. TCRdb itself trimmed the public reads at Q25 with fastp, ran MiXCR and retained productive beta chains. Each CDR3 protein appears once, grouped with its most common genes and DNA. The sample records under 20,000 distinct CDR3 sequences, 10% to 15% of which are singletons. Clones ranked in the top ten supply around 33% of the sample.

In light of the paper, this sample's time point label describes: day 60 (about 2 months) after transplantation. The intended sense of this specimen's treatment or condition label: allogeneic hematopoietic cell transplantation with graft depleted of TCRalphabeta T cells and CD19 B cells. The children who served as transplant recipients had been given grafts of TCRalphabeta/CD19-depleted allogeneic hematopoietic cells. The source material was PBMCs, mostly from graft donor cells, sampled 60 days after TCRalphabeta/CD19-depleted stem cell transplant. This TCR was sampled from a female patient between 2 and 15 years old who had a stem cell transplant for congenital amegakaryocytic thrombocytopenia, so the T cells may come from the graft donor. The V and J genes are TRBV5-1 and TRBJ2-5, and 8 bases in between align with TRBD2. The CDR3 reads CASSPFMAGGVETQYF. At the DNA level, the sequence is TGCGCCAGCAGCCCATTTATGGCGGGAGGTGTTGAGACCCAGTACTTC. Supplemented by the reference TRBV5-1 and TRBJ2-5 proteins around the CDR3, the complete variable domain is KAGVTQTPRYLIKTRGQQVTLSCSPISGHRSVSWYQQTPGQGLQFLFEYFSETQRNKGNFPGRFSGRQFSNSRSEMNVSTLELGDSALYLCASSPFMAGGVETQYFGPGTRLLVL.